This T cell receptor beta chain was identified in a study of blood T cell repertoires in COVID-19. Study-wide context: Samples representing acute and convalescent COVID-19 were sourced from the United States, Italy and Spain.

The germline CDR1 and CDR2 sequences are SGDLS and YYNGEE. The CDR3 covers 16 residues. The V and J ends lost 1 base and 2 bases, in that order; junction bases with no gene match: 7. Per the original data handling: Cell counts per sample came from amplifying reference gene primers. TCRdb's table, derived via immunoSEQ multiplex PCR, lists solely in-frame clones and lacks some. D and trimming come from the DNA, and the V and J calls and clone size come from that table. Of more than 100,000 clones in the sample, approximately 84% were seen once. The sample comprised peripheral blood. The rearrangement uses TRBV9 and TRBJ2-3; 7 bases are shared with TRBD1. The TCR was taken from a man in his fifties or sixties with acute or convalescent COVID-19. CDR3 sequence (DNA): TGTGCCAGCAGCGTAACGGGACAGTGGATCACAGATACGCAGTATTTT. The encoded protein is CASSVTGQWITDTQYF.